This T cell receptor beta chain was sequenced in a study of CD8 T cells in ankylosing spondylitis. Notes on the study in general: Reported data indicate significant enrichment of disease-linked clones within matched ankylosing spondylitis synovial fluid.

Comment on this clonotype: Its cognate antigen is unknown.

TCRdb used MiXCR to reprocess the 5' RACE reads, holding one entry per CDR3 protein. The profile shows 350,000 or so distinct CDR3 sequences, roughly 14% of them singletons. V lost 6 bases and J lost 9; bases outside the gene matches: 11. CDR1 and CDR2 from the germline V gene are DFQATT and SNEGSKA (reference sequence). This CDR3 region has 13 residues. The receptor was derived from a male donor with ankylosing spondylitis or in good health (not recorded which). The chain employs TRBV20-1 and TRBJ2-1; 7 nucleotides match TRBD1. Sequenced material: blood, either unsorted or a sorted T cell fraction (not recorded which). CDR3 protein: CSATFGTVGEQFF. In DNA form, the CDR3 reads TGCAGTGCCACATTTGGGACAGTTGGTGAGCAGTTCTTC.